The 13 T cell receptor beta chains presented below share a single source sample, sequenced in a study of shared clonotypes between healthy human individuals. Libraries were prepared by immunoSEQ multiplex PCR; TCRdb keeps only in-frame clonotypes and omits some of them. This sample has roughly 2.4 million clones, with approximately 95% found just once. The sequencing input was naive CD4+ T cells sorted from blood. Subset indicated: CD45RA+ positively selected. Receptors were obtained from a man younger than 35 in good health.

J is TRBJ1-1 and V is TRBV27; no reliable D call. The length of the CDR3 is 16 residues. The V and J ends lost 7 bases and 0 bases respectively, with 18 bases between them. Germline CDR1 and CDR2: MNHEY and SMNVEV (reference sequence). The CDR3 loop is CASTRGPGAMNTEAFF. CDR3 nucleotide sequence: TGTGCCAGCACTAGAGGACCAGGCGCCATGAACACTGAAGCTTTCTTT.

The CDR3 nucleotides are TGTGCCAGCAGCTTGGGGCCGACAGGGGCAGGGCAGCCCCAGCATTTT. This codes for CASSLGPTGAGQPQHF. The V and J genes are TRBV5-5 and TRBJ1-5; 8 bases match TRBD1. V lost 0 bases and J lost 7; bases outside the gene matches: 9. Looked up from germline, CDR1 is SGHKS and CDR2 is YYEKEE (reference sequence). The CDR3 loop spans 16 amino acids.

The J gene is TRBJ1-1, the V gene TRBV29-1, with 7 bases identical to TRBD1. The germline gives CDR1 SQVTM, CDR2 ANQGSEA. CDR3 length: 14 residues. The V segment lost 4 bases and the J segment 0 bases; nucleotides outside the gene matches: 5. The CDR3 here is CSVAGGLMNTEAFF. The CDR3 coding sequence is TGCAGCGTTGCAGGGGGGCTGATGAACACTGAAGCTTTCTTT.

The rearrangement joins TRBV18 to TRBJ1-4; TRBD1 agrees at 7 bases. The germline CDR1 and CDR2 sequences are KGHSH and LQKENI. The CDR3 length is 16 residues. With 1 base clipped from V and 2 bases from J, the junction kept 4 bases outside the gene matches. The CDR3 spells CASSPRETGTNEKLFF. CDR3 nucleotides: TGTGCCAGCTCACCACGAGAGACAGGGACTAATGAAAAACTGTTTTTT.

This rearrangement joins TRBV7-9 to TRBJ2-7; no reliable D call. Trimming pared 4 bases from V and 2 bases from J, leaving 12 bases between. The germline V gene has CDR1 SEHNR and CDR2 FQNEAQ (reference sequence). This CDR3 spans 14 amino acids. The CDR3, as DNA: TGTGCCAGCAGCTCCGGAGTTCCTCCCTACGAGCAGTACTTC. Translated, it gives CASSSGVPPYEQYF.

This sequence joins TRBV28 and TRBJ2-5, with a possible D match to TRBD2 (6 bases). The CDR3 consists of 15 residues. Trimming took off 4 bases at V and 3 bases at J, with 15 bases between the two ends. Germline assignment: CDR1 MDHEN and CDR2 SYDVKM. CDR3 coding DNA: TGTGCCAGCAGTTCCTCGACTAGGAGAAAAGAGACCCAGTACTTC. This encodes CASSSSTRRKETQYF.

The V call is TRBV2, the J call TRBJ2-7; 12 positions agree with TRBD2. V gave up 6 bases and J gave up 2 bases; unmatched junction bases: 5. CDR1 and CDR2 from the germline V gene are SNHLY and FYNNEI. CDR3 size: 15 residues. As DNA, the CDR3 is TGTGCCAGCAGGAGGACTAGCGGGACTACCTACGAGCAGTACTTC. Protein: CASRRTSGTTYEQYF.

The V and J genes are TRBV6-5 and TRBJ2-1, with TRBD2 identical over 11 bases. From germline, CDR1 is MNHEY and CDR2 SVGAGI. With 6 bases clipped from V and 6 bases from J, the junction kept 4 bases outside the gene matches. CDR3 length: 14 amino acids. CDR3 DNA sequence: TGTGCCAGCAGCCGACTAGCGGGAAGCAATGAGCAGTTCTTC. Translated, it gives CASSRLAGSNEQFF.

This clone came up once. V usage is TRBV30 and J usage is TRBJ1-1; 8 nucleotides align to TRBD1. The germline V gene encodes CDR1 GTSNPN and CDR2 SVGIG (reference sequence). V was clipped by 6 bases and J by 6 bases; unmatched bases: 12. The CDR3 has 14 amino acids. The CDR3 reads CACNTGGRIPEAFF. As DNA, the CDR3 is TGTGCCTGTAACACAGGGGGTCGTATCCCTGAAGCTTTCTTT.

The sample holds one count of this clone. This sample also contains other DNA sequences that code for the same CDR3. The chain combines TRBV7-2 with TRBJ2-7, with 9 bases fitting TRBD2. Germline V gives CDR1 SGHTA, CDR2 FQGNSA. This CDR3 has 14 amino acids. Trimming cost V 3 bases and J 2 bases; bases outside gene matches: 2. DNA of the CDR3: TGTGCCAGCAGCTTGGCGGGAGGGCCCTACGAGCAGTACTTC. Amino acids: CASSLAGGPYEQYF. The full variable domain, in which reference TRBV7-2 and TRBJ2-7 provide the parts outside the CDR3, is GAGVSQSPSNKVTEKGKDVELRCDPISGHTALYWYRQSLGQGLEFLIYFQGNSAPDKSGLPSDRFSAERTGGSVSTLTIQRTQQEDSAVYLCASSLAGGPYEQYFGPGTRLTVT.

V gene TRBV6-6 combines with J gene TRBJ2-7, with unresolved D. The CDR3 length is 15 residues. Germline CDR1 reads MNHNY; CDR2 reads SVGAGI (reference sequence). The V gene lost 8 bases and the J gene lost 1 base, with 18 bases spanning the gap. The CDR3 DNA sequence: TGTGCCAGCTTTAATTCGGGCAGCCCGTCCTACGAGCAGTACTTC. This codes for CASFNSGSPSYEQYF.

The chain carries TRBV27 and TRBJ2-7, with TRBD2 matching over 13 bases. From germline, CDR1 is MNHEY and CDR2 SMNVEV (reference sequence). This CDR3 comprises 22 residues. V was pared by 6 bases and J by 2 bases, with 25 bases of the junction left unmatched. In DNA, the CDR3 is TGTGCCAGCAGCTACGCGGGACTAGCGGGAAGTAGGCCCGGGGCCTCGACCTACGAGCAGTACTTC. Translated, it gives CASSYAGLAGSRPGASTYEQYF.

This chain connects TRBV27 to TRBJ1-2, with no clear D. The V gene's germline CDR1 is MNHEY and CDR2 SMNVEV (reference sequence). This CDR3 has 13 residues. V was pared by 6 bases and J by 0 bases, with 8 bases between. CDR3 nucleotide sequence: TGTGCCAGCAGATCGGCGGCTAACTATGGCTACACCTTC. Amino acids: CASRSAANYGYTF.